These 7 T cell receptor beta chains share one sample of origin, sequenced in a study of Tregs in tolerant kidney transplant recipients. Repertoires were generated with immunoSEQ multiplex PCR, while TCRdb's copy carries only in-frame clones and drops some. Of some 250,000 clones listed, roughly four fifths are singletons. Sample: CD4+ T cells from blood. Receptors were obtained from a human donor in good health.

The gene calls are TRBV1 and TRBJ2-7; TRBD2, the D gene given by the table, was not confirmed from the DNA. TRBV1 is a listed pseudogene. This CDR3 is built from 15 residues. The CDR3 reads CTSSQVGLASHEQYF. Written as DNA, the CDR3 is TGCACCAGCAGCCAAGTTGGACTAGCATCCCACGAGCAGTACTTC.

CDR3 sequence reads: CASSDRTPRHYGYTF. CDR3 DNA sequence: TGTGCCAGCAGTGATCGGACTCCGAGGCACTATGGCTACACCTTC. The chain couples TRBV25-1 to TRBJ1-2; D not resolved. Trimming cost V 3 bases and J 3 bases, with 14 bases left between them. The CDR3 runs 15 residues. CDR1 is MGHDK and CDR2 is SYGVNS in the germline V gene.

The chain employs TRBV7-2 and TRBJ2-1; 7 bases align to TRBD1. Germline CDR1 reads SGHTA; CDR2 reads FQGNSA. The V and J ends lost 6 bases and 4 bases, in that order; junction bases with no gene match: 15. This CDR3 is built from 17 residues. The CDR3 loop reads CASRFALRQGGYNEQFF. DNA of the CDR3: TGTGCCAGCAGATTCGCACTGAGACAGGGTGGATACAATGAGCAGTTCTTC.

For the CDR3, the DNA is TGTGCCAGCAGTTACCTCCCCGGGACGGGGACTGAAAAACTGTTTTTT. It encodes CASSYLPGTGTEKLFF. This sequence joins TRBV6-5 and TRBJ1-4; tentatively, D is TRBD1 (5 bases). With 2 bases removed from V and 7 bases from J, the gap between germline ends came to 17 bases. The germline CDR1 and CDR2 sequences are MNHEY and SVGAGI. The CDR3 covers 16 residues.

The chain combines TRBV5-1 with TRBJ1-2; the D gene is possibly TRBD1 (6 bases). Trimming removed 3 bases at V and 4 bases at J, with 19 bases between. In germline, CDR1 is SGHRS, CDR2 YFSETQ. The length of the CDR3 is 16 residues. The CDR3 loop is CASSYLTGDPTYGYTF. CDR3 sequence (DNA): TGCGCCAGCAGCTACCTGACAGGCGACCCGACCTATGGCTACACCTTC.

The V and J genes are TRBV18 and TRBJ1-2, with a weak D call TRBD1 (6 bases). The V gene lost 2 bases and the J gene lost 7 bases, with 17 bases spanning the gap. The CDR3 is 15 residues long. Looked up from germline, CDR1 is KGHSH and CDR2 is LQKENI. Here the CDR3 reads CASSPRFPGAGGYTF. For the CDR3, the DNA is TGTGCCAGCTCACCAAGATTTCCGGGGGCAGGTGGCTACACCTTC.

This chain joins TRBV6-5 and TRBJ2-1; no reliable D call. The CDR3 is made up of 13 amino acids. The germline gives CDR1 MNHEY, CDR2 SVGAGI. The ends were cut back, 4 bases at V and 4 bases at J, with 8 bases in the middle. Written as DNA, the CDR3 is TGTGCCAGCAGTTCCTTAGATTACAATGAGCAGTTCTTC. This sequence encodes CASSSLDYNEQFF.